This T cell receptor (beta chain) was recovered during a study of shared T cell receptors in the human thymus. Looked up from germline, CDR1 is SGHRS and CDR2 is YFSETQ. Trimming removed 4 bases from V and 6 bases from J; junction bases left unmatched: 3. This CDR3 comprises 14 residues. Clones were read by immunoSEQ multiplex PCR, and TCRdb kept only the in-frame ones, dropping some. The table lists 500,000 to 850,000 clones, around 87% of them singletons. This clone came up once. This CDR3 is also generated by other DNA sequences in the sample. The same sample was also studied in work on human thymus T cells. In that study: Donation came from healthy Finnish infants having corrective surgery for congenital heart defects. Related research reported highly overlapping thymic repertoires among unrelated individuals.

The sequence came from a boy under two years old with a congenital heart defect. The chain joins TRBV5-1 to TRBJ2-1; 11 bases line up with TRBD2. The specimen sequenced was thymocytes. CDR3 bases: TGCGCCAGCAGCCCCGGGACTAGCGGCAATGAGCAGTTCTTC. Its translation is CASSPGTSGNEQFF.